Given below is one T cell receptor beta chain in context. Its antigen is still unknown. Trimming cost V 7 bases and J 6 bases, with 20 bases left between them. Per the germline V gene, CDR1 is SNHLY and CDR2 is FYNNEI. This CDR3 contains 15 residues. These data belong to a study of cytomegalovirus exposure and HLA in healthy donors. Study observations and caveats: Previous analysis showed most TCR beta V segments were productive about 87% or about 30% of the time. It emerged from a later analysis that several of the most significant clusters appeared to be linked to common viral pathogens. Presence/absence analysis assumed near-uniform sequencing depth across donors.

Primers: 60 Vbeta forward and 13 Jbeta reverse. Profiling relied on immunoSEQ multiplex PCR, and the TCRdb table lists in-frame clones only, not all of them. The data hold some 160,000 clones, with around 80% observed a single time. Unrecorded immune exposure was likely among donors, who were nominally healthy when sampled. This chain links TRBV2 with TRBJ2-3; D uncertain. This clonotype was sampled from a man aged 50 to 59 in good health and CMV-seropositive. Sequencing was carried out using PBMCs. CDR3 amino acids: CASNPLSAERDTQYF. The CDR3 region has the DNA TGTGCCAGCAACCCCCTGAGCGCAGAGCGTGATACGCAGTATTTT.